Given below is one TCR beta chain in context. The antigen is unknown. This CDR3 comprises 18 residues. CDR1 is LGHNA, CDR2 YNFKEQ, per germline. The V gene end was trimmed by 2 bases and the J gene end by 7 bases; junction bases not matched to a gene: 15. These data originate in a study of cytomegalovirus exposure and HLA in healthy donors. The PCR contained 60 Vbeta and 13 Jbeta primers. Sequencing used immunoSEQ multiplex PCR; TCRdb keeps in-frame clones, though not all of them. The sample consists of over 150,000 clones, 74% of them appearing once. General observations from the study: Some V segments, including TRBV6-2 and TRBV6-3, were excluded as indistinguishable. Later analysis suggested links between common viral pathogens and several top significant clusters. In a later analysis, TCR beta V- and J-gene trimming was associated with a missense DCLRE1C variant. According to an earlier analysis, most TCR beta V segments yielded productive rearrangements about 87% or about 30% of the time.

Sequences were obtained from PBMCs. This clonotype was sampled from a man younger than 45 in good health and CMV-seronegative. The chain links TRBV4-2 to TRBJ2-4; 9 nucleotides align to TRBD2. The CDR3 DNA reads as TGTGCCAGCAGCCAACCGACTAAGATGAGCGGGGGGTGGAACATTCAGTACTTC. Its translation: CASSQPTKMSGGWNIQYF.